Following are 3 T cell receptor beta chains from one sample sequenced in a study of cytotoxic CD8 clonotypes in ibrutinib-treated CLL. Produced via immunoSEQ multiplex PCR; TCRdb's table is partial and in-frame only. This sample has about 310,000 clones, with around four fifths found just once. Sample: PBMCs, taken before ibrutinib treatment. These receptors all stem from a human donor with chronic lymphocytic leukemia.

V is TRBV6-1 and J is TRBJ1-1, with D unclear. Trimming shortened V by 7 bases and J by 3 bases, and 12 bases separated the two germline ends. CDR1 MNHNS and CDR2 SASEGT come from the germline V gene. The length of the CDR3 is 13 residues. The CDR3 reads CASTPLWDTEAFF. CDR3 bases: TGTGCCAGCACCCCTCTTTGGGACACTGAAGCTTTCTTT.

V is TRBV7-6 and J is TRBJ2-3; TRBD2 matches at 8 bases. CDR1 and CDR2 from the germline V gene are SGHVS and FNYEAQ. The CDR3 covers 16 residues. The trim removed 4 bases at V and 0 bases at J, leaving 6 bases unmatched. The CDR3 spells CASSSESGRSTDTQYF. CDR3 coding DNA: TGTGCCAGCAGCTCCGAAAGCGGGAGAAGCACAGATACGCAGTATTTT.

The chain uses TRBV30 and TRBJ1-5, with TRBD1 as a possible D gene (6 bases). V dropped 0 bases and J dropped 0 bases, with 12 bases sitting between them. The CDR3 is made up of 16 amino acids. From germline, CDR1 is GTSNPN and CDR2 SVGIG (reference sequence). In nucleotides, the CDR3 is TGTGCCTGGAGTGTCCGGGGGGCTAATAGCAATCAGCCCCAGCATTTT. Residues: CAWSVRGANSNQPQHF.